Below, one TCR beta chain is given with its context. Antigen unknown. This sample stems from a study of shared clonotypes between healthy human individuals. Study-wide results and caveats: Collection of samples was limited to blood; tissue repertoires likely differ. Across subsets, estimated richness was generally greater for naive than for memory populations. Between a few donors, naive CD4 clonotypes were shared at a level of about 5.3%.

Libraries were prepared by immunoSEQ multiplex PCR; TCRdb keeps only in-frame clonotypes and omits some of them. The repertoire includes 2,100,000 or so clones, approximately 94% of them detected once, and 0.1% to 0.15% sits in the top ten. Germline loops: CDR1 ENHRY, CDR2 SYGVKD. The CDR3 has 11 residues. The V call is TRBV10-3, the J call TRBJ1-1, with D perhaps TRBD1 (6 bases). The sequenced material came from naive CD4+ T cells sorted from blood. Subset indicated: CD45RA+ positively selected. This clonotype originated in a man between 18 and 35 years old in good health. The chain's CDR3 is CAVTGGTEAFF. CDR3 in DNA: TGTGCTGTTACGGGCGGGACAGAAGCTTTCTTT.